This T cell receptor beta chain emerged from a study of blood T cell repertoires in COVID-19. Study context: The United States, Italy and Spain provided the acute and convalescent COVID-19 samples. Sources were T cells, B-cell-depleted T cells, or PBMCs; the material itself was cDNA or gDNA.

This table comes from immunoSEQ multiplex PCR, and its TCRdb copy is limited to in-frame clones, with some not included. Here the sample spans approximately 120,000 clones, about nine tenths being singletons. Notes on this clone: One end of the junction varies from germline; a read error may be responsible.

The sequence was collected from a human donor in a cohort sampled during active COVID-19. Sequencing used peripheral blood.

CDR3 in amino acids: CASSPRGEEQFF. The CDR3 bases are TGTGCCAGCTCCCCACGTGGGGAGGAGCAGTTCTTC. The rearrangement links TRBV18 to TRBJ2-1, with D possibly TRBD2 on 5 matching bases. The germline V gene encodes CDR1 KGHSH and CDR2 LQKENI. CDR3 length: 12 residues.